The source of this T cell receptor beta chain is a study of T cell responses to AZD1222 COVID-19 vaccine. This clone was observed once. What it binds is unknown. In germline, CDR1 is MNHEY, CDR2 SVGAGI. Trimming cost V 6 bases and J 2 bases, with 17 bases left between them. The CDR3 has 15 amino acids. Libraries were prepared by immunoSEQ multiplex PCR; TCRdb keeps only in-frame clonotypes and omits some of them. The table has 150,000 to 200,000 clones, over 75% seen once; the top ten hold more than 1.3%. Study-wide results and caveats: There were mostly white British donors and more females than males, and clonal diversity was possibly underestimated. Close to half of spike-specific TCRs reportedly recognize unmutated variant regions.

Sequenced here: peripheral blood, sampled on day 0 of AZD1222 vaccination. The TCR sequence derives from an adult in good health. The rearrangement uses TRBV6-5 and TRBJ2-7; D gene unclear. The CDR3 nucleotides are TGTGCCAGCAGCCCCGGATCCGCAGCAACCTACGAGCAGTACTTC. This translates into CASSPGSAATYEQYF.